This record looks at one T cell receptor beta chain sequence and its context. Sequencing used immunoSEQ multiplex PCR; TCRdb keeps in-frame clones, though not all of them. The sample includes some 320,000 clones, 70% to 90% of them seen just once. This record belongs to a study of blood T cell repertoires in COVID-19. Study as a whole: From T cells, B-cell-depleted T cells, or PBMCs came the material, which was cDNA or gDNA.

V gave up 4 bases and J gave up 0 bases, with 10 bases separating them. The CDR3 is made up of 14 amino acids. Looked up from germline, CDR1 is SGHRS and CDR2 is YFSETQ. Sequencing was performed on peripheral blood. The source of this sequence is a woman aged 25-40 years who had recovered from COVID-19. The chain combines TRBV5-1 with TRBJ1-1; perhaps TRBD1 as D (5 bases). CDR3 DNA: TGCGCCAGCAGCCCGATGACAGTGAACACTGAAGCTTTCTTT. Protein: CASSPMTVNTEAFF.